Each of the 14 T cell receptor beta chains below was sequenced from the same sample in a study of T cells in women clearing cervical HPV infection. Profiling relied on immunoSEQ multiplex PCR, and the TCRdb table lists in-frame clones only, not all of them. The sample table sets out tens of thousands of clones. Sequencing was done on a sample of blood buffy coat. Receptors originate from a woman aged 18 to 75 with a cervical HPV16 infection that either progressed to CIN3+ or cleared (not recorded which).

About this clone: The sequenced fragment ends 3 residues before the CDR3 boundary, so the rest is inferred from the germline J gene. This chain links TRBV12-3 or TRBV12-4 with TRBJ2-7; TRBD2 agrees at 9 bases. V was clipped by 6 bases and J by 5 bases; unmatched bases: 11. The CDR3 covers 15 residues. CDR3 sequence: CASRPSGTSTHEQYF. Incomplete CDR3 DNA: TGTGCCAGCAGACCTAGCGGGACTAGCACCCACGAG.

As for this clone: The read terminates 3 residues ahead of where the CDR3 ends, so the germline J gene completes it. The rearrangement links TRBV7-9 to TRBJ1-6, with D unresolved. Germline loops: CDR1 SEHNR, CDR2 FQNEAQ (reference sequence). There are 13 residues in the CDR3. V lost 5 bases to trimming and J lost 8 bases, with 10 bases between them. The CDR3 loop is CASSQDFDSPLHF. The CDR3 bases that were read are TGTGCCAGCAGCCAAGACTTTGATTCACCC.

This clone is medium-sized by frequency. Read sequence stops 3 residues before the CDR3 end, and the germline J gene provides the missing end. The chain links TRBV4-2 to TRBJ2-3; 11 bases map to TRBD2. The CDR3 runs to 18 residues. Germline trimming cut 4 bases from V and 4 bases from J; bases unmatched to any gene: 13. Germline CDR1 LGHNA, CDR2 YNFKEQ. The sequenced CDR3 bases are TGTGCCAGCAGCCCCCAGCTCAGGACTAGCGGGTTCCCAGATACG. Protein sequence: CASSPQLRTSGFPDT. The full-length CDR3 reads as CASSPQLRTSGFPDTQYF.

A note on this clone: The sequence runs out 3 residues before the end of the CDR3; the remainder is reconstructed from the germline J gene. The chain has TRBV11-2 and TRBJ1-5; 10 nucleotides align to TRBD1. Germline-derived CDR1 and CDR2 are SGHAT and FQNNGV. The CDR3 is 14 amino acids. The V segment lost 4 bases and the J segment 7 bases; nucleotides outside the gene matches: 4. This chain's CDR3 is CASSWDRGEQPQHF. CDR3 bases read: TGTGCCAGCAGCTGGGACAGGGGCGAACAGCCC.

As regards this clone: Coverage ceases 3 residues before the CDR3 finishes, and the germline J gene fills in the end. The chain carries TRBV7-2 and TRBJ2-7, with 10 bases that match TRBD2. This CDR3 comprises 14 residues. The V and J ends lost 5 bases and 5 bases, in that order; junction bases with no gene match: 6. CDR1 is SGHTA and CDR2 is FQGNSA in the germline V gene. Incomplete CDR3 DNA: TGTGCCAGCAGCACCAGACTAGCGGGTGACGAG. It translates to CASSTRLAGDE. The CDR3, in full, reads CASSTRLAGDEQYF.

A note on this clone: The read gets to within 3 residues of the CDR3 end, and the germline J gene fills in the rest. The chain uses TRBV18 and TRBJ2-3, with TRBD2 matching 10 bases. CDR1 and CDR2 (germline): KGHSH, LQKENI. The CDR3 extends over 14 amino acids. The chain's CDR3 is CASSGTSEQETQYF. Incomplete CDR3 DNA: TGTGCCAGCTCTGGGACTAGCGAACAAGAGACG.

Note on this clone: The read ends 3 residues before the CDR3 terminus; that terminus is restored from the germline J gene. This rearrangement joins TRBV2 to TRBJ2-5; D is perhaps TRBD1 (6 bases). Germline CDR1 SNHLY, CDR2 FYNNEI. The CDR3 sequence is 16 residues long. Trimming pared 2 bases from V and 5 bases from J, leaving 18 bases between. CDR3 sequence: CASSETLRDNRETQYF. The sequenced CDR3 bases are TGTGCCAGCAGTGAAACCCTCCGGGACAACCGGGAGACC.

As regards this clone: The read ends 3 residues early relative to the CDR3; the germline J gene fills the gap. This chain connects TRBV19 to TRBJ1-1, with a possible D match to TRBD1 (5 bases). CDR3 size: 13 residues. Germline assignment: CDR1 LNHDA and CDR2 SQIVND (reference sequence). This CDR3 is CASSGRTPVKAFF. The sequenced part of the CDR3 DNA is TGTGCCAGTAGTGGCCGGACACCGGTGAAA.

The CDR3: CASSGTGVYGYTF. The sequenced CDR3 bases are TGTGCCAGCAGTGGGACAGGGGTTTATGGC. The chain is built from TRBV7-3 and TRBJ1-2; 10 positions match TRBD1. The read ends 3 residues early relative to the CDR3; the germline J gene fills the gap. The ends lost 6 bases at V and 5 bases at J; junction bases unmatched: 3. The CDR3 has 13 residues. Germline assignment: CDR1 SGHTA and CDR2 FQGTGA.

As regards this clone: Sequencing ends 3 residues short of the CDR3 end; the germline J gene provides the rest. J is TRBJ2-7 and V is TRBV5-1; 7 positions agree with TRBD2. The germline CDR1 and CDR2 sequences are SGHRS and YFSETQ. The length of the CDR3 is 14 residues. Germline trimming cut 0 bases from V and 2 bases from J; bases unmatched to any gene: 2. The CDR3 here is CASSLERGPYEQYF. Incomplete CDR3 DNA: TGCGCCAGCAGCTTGGAGCGGGGACCCTACGAG.

About this clone: The read comes to an end 3 residues before the CDR3 does, leaving the germline J gene to fill in the end. This rearrangement joins TRBV5-4 to TRBJ2-7; 9 nucleotides align to TRBD1. Germline CDR1 is SGHNT and CDR2 is YYREEE (reference sequence). The V gene end was trimmed by 5 bases and the J gene end by 5 bases; junction bases not matched to a gene: 8. The CDR3 extends over 14 amino acids. This CDR3 is CASRKQGAPNEQYF. The covered CDR3 bases are TGTGCCAGCAGGAAACAGGGGGCGCCGAACGAG. The variable domain in full, with the rest retrieved from reference TRBV5-4 and TRBJ2-7, is ETGVTQSPTHLIKTRGQQVTLRCSSQSGHNTVSWYQQALGQGPQFIFQYYREEENGRGNFPPRFSGLQFPNYSSELNVNALELDDSALYLCASRKQGAPNEQYFGPGTRLTVT.

Comment on this clone: The CDR3 end is not reached by the read, which stops 3 residues before it; the germline J gene fills it in. The gene calls are TRBV2 and TRBJ2-1; TRBD2 agrees at 7 bases. The CDR3 spans 11 residues. Trimming at V came to 8 bases and at J to 5 bases, leaving 0 bases not matched to a gene. Germline V gene data show CDR1 as SNHLY and CDR2 as FYNNEI. The CDR3 here is CASGGDNEQFF. The CDR3 bases that were read are TGTGCCAGCGGGGGGGACAATGAG.

To note about this clone: The CDR3 goes on 3 residues after the read ends, and that part is filled in from the germline J gene. The rearrangement links TRBV10-3 to TRBJ2-7; 11 bases agree with TRBD2. This CDR3 is 13 amino acids long. Germline values: CDR1 ENHRY, CDR2 SYGVKD. V shed 7 bases, J shed 6 bases, and the junction held 5 bases outside the gene matches. The chain's CDR3 is CAIKLAGGSEQYF. CDR3 bases read: TGTGCCATCAAGCTAGCGGGAGGTAGCGAG.

To note about this clone: Read coverage stops 3 residues before the CDR3 terminus; the germline J gene supplies the remainder. The chain is built from TRBV18 and TRBJ1-2; the match to TRBD1 covers 10 bases. This CDR3 has 15 residues. Germline V CDR1 and CDR2: KGHSH, LQKENI. The CDR3 sequence is CASSLGQGVYNDYTF. The sequenced CDR3 bases are TGTGCCAGCTCCCTCGGACAGGGGGTCTACAATGAC. The full variable domain, rest sourced from reference TRBV18 and TRBJ1-2, is NAGVMQNPRHLVRRRGQEARLRCSPMKGHSHVYWYRQLPEEGLKFMVYLQKENIIDESGMPKERFSAEFPKEGPSILRIQQVVRGDSAAYFCASSLGQGVYNDYTFGSGTRLTVV.